This T cell receptor beta chain comes out of a study of OX40 agonist ivuxolimab in advanced cancers. The overall study: Across the patients, intravenous ivuxolimab was delivered every 2 weeks at 0.01 to 10 mg/kg. The study enrolled dose-escalation patients with hepatocellular carcinoma, melanoma, renal cell or head and neck cancer. Antecedent anti-PD-1, anti-PD-L1 or anti-CTLA-4 therapy was permissible, with 30% to 50% having received some.

The CDR3 runs to 15 residues. Per germline, CDR1 ENHRY and CDR2 SYGVKD. Trimming took off 6 bases at V and 7 bases at J, with 19 bases between the two ends. Sequenced by immunoSEQ multiplex PCR; TCRdb stores in-frame clones only, minus some. Of about 73,000 clones listed, 80% to 95% are singletons. The sequence was collected from an adult with an advanced solid tumor such as melanoma, head and neck, liver or kidney cancer. The chain employs TRBV10-3 and TRBJ2-1; tentatively, D is TRBD2 (6 bases). The sequencing used CD4+ or CD8+ T cells sorted from blood, collected in a trial of the OX40 agonist ivuxolimab. CDR3 sequence: CAIREAEGRWNEQFF. CDR3 DNA sequence: TGTGCCATCAGGGAGGCGGAGGGCCGGTGGAATGAGCAGTTCTTC.